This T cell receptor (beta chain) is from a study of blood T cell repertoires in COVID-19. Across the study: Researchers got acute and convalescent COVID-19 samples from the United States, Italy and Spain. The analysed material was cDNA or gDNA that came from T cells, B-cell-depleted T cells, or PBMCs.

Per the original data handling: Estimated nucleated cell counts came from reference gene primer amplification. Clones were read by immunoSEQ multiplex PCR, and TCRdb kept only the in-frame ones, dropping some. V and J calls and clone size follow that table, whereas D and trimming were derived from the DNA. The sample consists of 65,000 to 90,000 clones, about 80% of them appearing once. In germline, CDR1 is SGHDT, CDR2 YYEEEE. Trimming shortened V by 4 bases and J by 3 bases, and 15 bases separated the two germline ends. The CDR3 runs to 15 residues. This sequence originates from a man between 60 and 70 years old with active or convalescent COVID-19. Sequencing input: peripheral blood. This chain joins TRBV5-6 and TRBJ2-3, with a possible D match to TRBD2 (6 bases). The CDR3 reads CASSPNGGLTDTQYF. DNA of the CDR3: TGTGCCAGCAGCCCGAATGGGGGGTTGACAGATACGCAGTATTTT.